This TCR beta chain is drawn from a study of blood T cell repertoires in COVID-19. Whole-study context: Acute and convalescent COVID-19 samples came from the United States, Italy and Spain. T cells, B-cell-depleted T cells, or PBMCs provided the cDNA or gDNA that served as material.

Trimming removed 4 bases from V and 3 bases from J; junction bases left unmatched: 2. This CDR3 has 14 amino acids. Germline V lookup: CDR1 MGHRA, CDR2 YSYEKL. This clone was seen a single time. How the authors handled the data: Nucleated cell counts were estimated from reference gene primer amplification. Produced via immunoSEQ multiplex PCR; TCRdb's table is partial and in-frame only. Clone size and V and J calls were adopted from that table, with D and trimming inferred from the DNA. The sample contains 150,000 to 200,000 clones, more than 70% of which appear only once. Sequences were obtained from peripheral blood. This sequence was found in a man between 60 and 70 years old with acute or convalescent COVID-19. J is TRBJ1-2 and V is TRBV4-1; 10 bases line up with TRBD1. The CDR3, as DNA: TGCGCCAGCAGCCTTGGACAGGGGGACTATGGCTACACCTTC. Translated, it gives CASSLGQGDYGYTF.